The clone carrying this T cell receptor beta chain was found a few times. Antigen: not known. These data originate in a study of blood T cells in healthy people across ages. The CDR3 sequence is 13 residues long. With V trimmed by 5 bases and J by 11 bases, 10 bases remained unmatched. Germline CDR1 is MDHEN and CDR2 is SYDVKM. Combining a sample-barcoded 5' primer with a J-beta primer mix, a second PCR ran for about 6 to 11 cycles. TCRdb recomputed calls from the 5' RACE reads with MiXCR, one row per CDR3 protein. The sample comprises 600,000 to 850,000 distinct CDR3 sequences, about 25% of which are singletons, and under 9.5% rests with the top ten. Study results and caveats: The recorded TCR beta diversity per million T cells decreased in a roughly linear manner with age.

Per-sample yields of isolated PBMCs were at least 6 million. In addition, the sample was reused for a study of T cells of mothers and their children. That source adds: Thymic selection shapes TCR recombination output similarly in related and unrelated pairs. Slightly higher overlap, not significant, was seen in related mother-child pairs than in unrelated pairs.

The sample comprised blood. The chain recombines TRBV28 with TRBJ2-5, with TRBD1 matching 8 bases. The source of this sequence is a boy between 10 and 17 years old in good health. DNA for the CDR3: TGTGCCAGCAGTCGGCAGGGGGCCGGGGAGCAGTACTTC. Translation gives CASSRQGAGEQYF.